Listed here are 10 T cell receptor beta chains from one sample, sequenced in a study of T-cell reconstitution after alpha-beta-depleted transplantation in children. Unique molecular identifiers were incorporated during preparation of the TCRbeta library. TCRdb re-called the PCR reads through MiXCR, storing one row per CDR3 protein. The table lists roughly 300,000 distinct CDR3 sequences, 9.5% to 13% of them singletons. The specimen comprised peripheral blood, sampled 180 days after TCRalphabeta/CD19-depleted stem cell transplant. The receptors here all came from a male patient between 2 and 15 years old who had a stem cell transplant for chronic granulomatous disease, so the T cells may come from the graft donor.

On this clonotype itself: Being one base from a much bigger clone, this may be a read error. DNA of the CDR3: TGTGCCAGCATTATAAGGGGCAGGGAAGTAGAAAGGTCCTACAATGAGCAGTTCTTC. It yields the protein CASIIRGREVERSYNEQFF. This rearrangement joins TRBV12-3 or TRBV12-4 to TRBJ2-1, with D perhaps TRBD1 (5 bases). The V end lost 7 bases, the J end lost 1 base, and 26 bases lay between the germline ends. The CDR3 totals 19 residues.

Many counts were recorded for this clonotype. This chain connects TRBV4-3 to TRBJ2-2; 8 nucleotides align to TRBD2. There are 18 residues in the CDR3. Per the germline V gene, CDR1 is LGHNA and CDR2 is YSLEER. With 0 bases clipped from V and 0 bases from J, the junction kept 6 bases outside the gene matches. The CDR3: CASSQEPAGATNTGELFF. The CDR3 nucleotides are TGCGCCAGCAGCCAAGAACCAGCGGGGGCCACGAACACCGGGGAGCTGTTTTTT.

Ten or more counts support this clonotype. V usage is TRBV15 and J usage is TRBJ1-2; 9 positions match TRBD1. Trimming cost V 0 bases and J 8 bases; bases outside gene matches: 13. CDR3 size: 17 residues. CDR1 is LNHNV and CDR2 is YYDKDF in the germline V gene (reference sequence). The CDR3 loop is CATSRDYRTGAFNGYTF. CDR3 nucleotides: TGTGCCACCAGCAGAGATTACAGGACAGGGGCCTTTAACGGCTACACCTTC.

The V gene is TRBV7-2, the J gene TRBJ2-2; D perhaps matches TRBD2 (6 bases). The germline V gene encodes CDR1 SGHTA and CDR2 FQGNSA. The V and J ends lost 1 base and 0 bases respectively, with 9 bases between them. The CDR3 sequence is 16 residues long. The CDR3 reads CASSLGGVANTGELFF. DNA for the CDR3: TGTGCCAGCAGCTTAGGCGGGGTTGCGAACACCGGGGAGCTGTTTTTT.

In the case of this clonotype: A read error may be the cause here, since a much bigger clone is one base away. V usage is TRBV12-3 or TRBV12-4 and J usage is TRBJ2-4; perhaps TRBD1 as D (6 bases). The CDR3 loop spans 15 amino acids. CDR3 residues: CASSSDRNYIHVQHF. The CDR3 nucleotides read TGTGCCAGCAGTTCCGACAGGAATTACATTCATGTTCAGCACTTC.

The chain is built from TRBV19 and TRBJ2-7, with 14 bases lining up with TRBD2. This CDR3 comprises 17 residues. The V gene's germline CDR1 is LNHDA and CDR2 SQIVND (reference sequence). Trimming took 4 bases from V and 6 from J; bases not matched to a gene: 11. CDR3: CASSTRGGLAGGGEQYF. CDR3 nucleotides: TGTGCCAGTAGTACCCGAGGAGGACTAGCGGGAGGTGGCGAGCAGTACTTC.

This clonotype has at least ten counts. This chain's CDR3 is CASRSGEGYEQYF. In DNA, the CDR3 is TGTGCCAGCAGAAGCGGGGAAGGTTACGAGCAGTACTTC. The chain recombines TRBV5-4 with TRBJ2-7, with 7 bases that match TRBD2. The V and J ends lost 5 bases and 4 bases, in that order; junction bases with no gene match: 6. Germline V CDR1 and CDR2: SGHNT, YYREEE (reference sequence). The CDR3 extends over 13 amino acids.

The sample holds one count of this clonotype. The CDR3 is CASSQTLRDEQFF. The CDR3 region has the DNA TGTGCCAGCAGCCAAACCCTCCGGGATGAGCAGTTCTTC. The V gene is TRBV3-1, the J gene TRBJ2-1; D call uncertain. V dropped 2 bases and J dropped 8 bases, with 10 bases sitting between them. The CDR3 has 13 amino acids. Germline lookup yields CDR1 LGHDT and CDR2 YNNKEL (reference sequence).

This clonotype was recorded many times. The chain couples TRBV5-1 to TRBJ2-5; TRBD2 aligns across 13 bases. CDR1 SGHRS and CDR2 YFSETQ come from the germline V gene. There are 15 residues in the CDR3. V was pared by 4 bases and J by 4 bases, with 4 bases of the junction left unmatched. CDR3 protein: CASSSWTSGRETQYF. In DNA, the CDR3 is TGCGCCAGCAGCAGTTGGACTAGCGGGAGAGAGACCCAGTACTTC.

This clonotype was detected many times. The chain is built from TRBV20-1 and TRBJ2-7, with D possibly TRBD1 on 5 matching bases. From germline, CDR1 is DFQATT and CDR2 SNEGSKA (reference sequence). CDR3 length equals 14 residues. The germline V and J ends were trimmed by 2 bases and 6 bases, with 17 bases remaining between them. The CDR3 is CSARIQGRATEQYF. CDR3 coding DNA: TGCAGTGCTAGAATCCAGGGCCGGGCTACCGAGCAGTACTTC.